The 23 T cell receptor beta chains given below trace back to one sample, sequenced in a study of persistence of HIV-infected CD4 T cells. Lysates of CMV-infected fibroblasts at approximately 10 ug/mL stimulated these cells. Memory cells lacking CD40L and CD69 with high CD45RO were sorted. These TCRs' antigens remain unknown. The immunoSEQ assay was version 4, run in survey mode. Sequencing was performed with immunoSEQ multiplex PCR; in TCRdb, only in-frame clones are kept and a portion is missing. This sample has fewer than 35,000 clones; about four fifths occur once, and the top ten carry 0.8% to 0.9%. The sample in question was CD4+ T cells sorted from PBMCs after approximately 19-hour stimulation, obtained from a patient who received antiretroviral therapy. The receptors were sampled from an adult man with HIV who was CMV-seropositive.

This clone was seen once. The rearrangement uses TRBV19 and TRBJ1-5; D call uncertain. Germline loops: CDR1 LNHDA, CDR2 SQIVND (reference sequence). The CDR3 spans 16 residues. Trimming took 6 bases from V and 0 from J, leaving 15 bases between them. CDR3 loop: CASRSGSLYSNQPQHF. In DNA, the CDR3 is TGTGCCAGTAGAAGTGGGTCTCTTTATAGCAATCAGCCCCAGCATTTT.

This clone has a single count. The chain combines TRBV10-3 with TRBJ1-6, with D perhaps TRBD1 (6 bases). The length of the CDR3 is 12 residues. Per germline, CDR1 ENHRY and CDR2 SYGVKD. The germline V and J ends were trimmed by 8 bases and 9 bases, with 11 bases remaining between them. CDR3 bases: TGTGCCATCTCACAGGGCGGTTCACCCCTCCACTTT. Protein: CAISQGGSPLHF.

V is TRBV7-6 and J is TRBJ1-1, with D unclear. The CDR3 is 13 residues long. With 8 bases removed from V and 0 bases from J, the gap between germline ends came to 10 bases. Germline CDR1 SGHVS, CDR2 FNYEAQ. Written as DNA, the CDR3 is TGTGCCAGCTCTCGGGCGGTGAACACTGAAGCTTTCTTT. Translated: CASSRAVNTEAFF.

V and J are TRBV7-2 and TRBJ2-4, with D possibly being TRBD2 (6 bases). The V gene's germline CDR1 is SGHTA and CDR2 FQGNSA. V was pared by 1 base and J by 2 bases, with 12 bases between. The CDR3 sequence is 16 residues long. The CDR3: CASSLGVGGTKNIQYF. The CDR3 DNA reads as TGTGCCAGCAGCTTAGGGGTGGGGGGAACCAAAAACATTCAGTACTTC. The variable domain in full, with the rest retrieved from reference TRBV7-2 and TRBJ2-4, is GAGVSQSPSNKVTEKGKDVELRCDPISGHTALYWYRQSLGQGLEFLIYFQGNSAPDKSGLPSDRFSAERTGGSVSTLTIQRTQQEDSAVYLCASSLGVGGTKNIQYFGAGTRLSVL.

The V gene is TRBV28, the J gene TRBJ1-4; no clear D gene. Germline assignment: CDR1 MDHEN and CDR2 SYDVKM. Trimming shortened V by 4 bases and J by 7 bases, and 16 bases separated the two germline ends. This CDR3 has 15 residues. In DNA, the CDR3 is TGTGCCAGCAGTTACGGAAGGGAGTTTGGTGAAAAACTGTTTTTT. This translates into CASSYGREFGEKLFF. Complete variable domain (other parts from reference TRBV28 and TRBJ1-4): DVKVTQSSRYLVKRTGEKVFLECVQDMDHENMFWYRQDPGLGLRLIYFSYDVKMKEKGDIPEGYSVSREKKERFSLILESASTNQTSMYLCASSYGREFGEKLFFGSGTQLSVL.

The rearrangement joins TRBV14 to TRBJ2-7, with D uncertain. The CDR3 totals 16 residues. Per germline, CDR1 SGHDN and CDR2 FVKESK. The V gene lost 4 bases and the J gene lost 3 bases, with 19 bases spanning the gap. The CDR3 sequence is CASSRGISTWGYEQYF. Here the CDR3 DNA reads TGTGCCAGCAGCCGAGGTATATCTACCTGGGGCTACGAGCAGTACTTC.

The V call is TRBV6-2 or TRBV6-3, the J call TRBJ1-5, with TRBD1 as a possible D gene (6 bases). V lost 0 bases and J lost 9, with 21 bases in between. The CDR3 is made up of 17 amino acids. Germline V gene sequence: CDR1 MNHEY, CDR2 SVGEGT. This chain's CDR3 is CASSYSPSRGGSPPQHF. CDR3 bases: TGTGCCAGCAGTTACTCCCCCTCTCGTGGGGGCTCGCCGCCCCAGCATTTT.

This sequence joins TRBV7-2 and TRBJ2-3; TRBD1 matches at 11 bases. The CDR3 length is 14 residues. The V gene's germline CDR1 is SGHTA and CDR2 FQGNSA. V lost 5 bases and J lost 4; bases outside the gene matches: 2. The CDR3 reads CASSPGQGADTQYF. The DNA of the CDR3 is TGTGCCAGCAGCCCGGGACAGGGGGCAGATACGCAGTATTTT.

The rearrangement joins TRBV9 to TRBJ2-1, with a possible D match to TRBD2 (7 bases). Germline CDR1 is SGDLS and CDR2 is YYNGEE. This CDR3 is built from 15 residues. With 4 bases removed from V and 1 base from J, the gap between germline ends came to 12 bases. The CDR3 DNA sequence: TGTGCCAGCAGCCCAGGGGAGGGTTCCTACAATGAGCAGTTCTTC. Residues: CASSPGEGSYNEQFF.

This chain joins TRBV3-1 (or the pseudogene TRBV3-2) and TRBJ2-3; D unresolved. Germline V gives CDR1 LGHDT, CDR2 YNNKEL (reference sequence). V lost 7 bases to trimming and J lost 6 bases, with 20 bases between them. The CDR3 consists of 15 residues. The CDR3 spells CASKQDTNVTDTQYF. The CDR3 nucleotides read TGTGCCAGCAAACAAGACACCAACGTTACGGATACGCAGTATTTT.

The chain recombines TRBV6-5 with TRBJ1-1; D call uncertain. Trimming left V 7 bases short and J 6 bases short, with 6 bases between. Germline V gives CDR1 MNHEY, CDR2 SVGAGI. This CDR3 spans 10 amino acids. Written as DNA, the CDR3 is TGTGCCAGCATGATGGCTGAAGCTTTCTTT. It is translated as CASMMAEAFF.

The CDR3 sequence: CASSSRLSGPKNIQYF. The CDR3 coding sequence is TGTGCCAGCAGTTCACGACTCTCGGGGCCCAAAAACATTCAGTACTTC. The chain combines TRBV7-9 with TRBJ2-4, with D perhaps assigned TRBD1 or TRBD2 (5 bases each). This CDR3 contains 16 residues. Trimming took 6 bases from V and 2 from J, leaving 17 bases between them. Germline loops: CDR1 SEHNR, CDR2 FQNEAQ (reference sequence).

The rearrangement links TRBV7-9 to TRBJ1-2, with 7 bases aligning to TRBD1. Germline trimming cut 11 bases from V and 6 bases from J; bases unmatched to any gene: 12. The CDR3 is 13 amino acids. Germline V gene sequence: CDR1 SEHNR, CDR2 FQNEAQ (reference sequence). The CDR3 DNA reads TGTGCCGGATTGACAGGGCAGAAGGATGGCTACACCTTC. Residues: CAGLTGQKDGYTF.

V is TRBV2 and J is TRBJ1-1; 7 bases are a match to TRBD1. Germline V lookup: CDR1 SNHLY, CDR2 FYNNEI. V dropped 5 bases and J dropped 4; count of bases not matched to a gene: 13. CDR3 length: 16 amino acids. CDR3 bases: TGTGCCAGCAGTTTGGGACAGCCCGGCGGAGGCACTGAAGCTTTCTTT. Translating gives CASSLGQPGGGTEAFF.

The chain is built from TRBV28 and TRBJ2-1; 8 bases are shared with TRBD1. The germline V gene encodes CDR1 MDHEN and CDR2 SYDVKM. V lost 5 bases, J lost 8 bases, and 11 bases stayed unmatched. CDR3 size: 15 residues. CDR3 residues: CASSGQDRAADEQFF. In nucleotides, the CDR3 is TGTGCCAGCAGTGGGCAGGACAGGGCGGCGGATGAGCAGTTCTTC.

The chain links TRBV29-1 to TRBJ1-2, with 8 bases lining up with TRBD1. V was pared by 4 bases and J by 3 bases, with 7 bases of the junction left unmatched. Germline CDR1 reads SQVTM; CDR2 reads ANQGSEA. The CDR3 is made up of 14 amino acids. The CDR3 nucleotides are TGCAGCGTTGTCCAGGGGGCGGTTTACTATGGCTACACCTTC. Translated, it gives CSVVQGAVYYGYTF.

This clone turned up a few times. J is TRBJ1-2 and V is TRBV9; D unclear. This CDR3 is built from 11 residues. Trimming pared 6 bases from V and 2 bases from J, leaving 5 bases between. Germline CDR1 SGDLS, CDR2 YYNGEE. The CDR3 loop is CASNRNYGYTF. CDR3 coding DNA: TGTGCCAGCAACCGAAACTATGGCTACACCTTC.

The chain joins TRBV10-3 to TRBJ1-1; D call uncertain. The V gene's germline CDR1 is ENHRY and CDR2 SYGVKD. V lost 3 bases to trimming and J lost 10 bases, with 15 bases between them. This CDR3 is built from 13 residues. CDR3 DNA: TGTGCCATCAGTGATCAAGGGCAGGTCGCAGCTTTCTTT. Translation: CAISDQGQVAAFF.

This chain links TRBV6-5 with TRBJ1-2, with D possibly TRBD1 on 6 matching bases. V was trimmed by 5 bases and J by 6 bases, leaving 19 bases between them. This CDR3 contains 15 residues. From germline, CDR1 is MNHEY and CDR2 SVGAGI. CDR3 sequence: CASSKDRLHRDGYTF. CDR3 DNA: TGTGCCAGCAGTAAGGACAGACTCCACCGGGATGGCTACACCTTC.

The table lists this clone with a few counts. CDR3 amino acids: CASNFGTGYTGELFF. The CDR3 nucleotides are TGTGCCAGTAATTTCGGGACAGGATACACCGGGGAGCTGTTTTTT. V gene TRBV19 combines with J gene TRBJ2-2, with 8 bases lining up with TRBD1. Germline CDR1 is LNHDA and CDR2 is SQIVND (reference sequence). The CDR3 has 15 amino acids. The ends lost 7 bases at V and 3 bases at J; junction bases unmatched: 7.

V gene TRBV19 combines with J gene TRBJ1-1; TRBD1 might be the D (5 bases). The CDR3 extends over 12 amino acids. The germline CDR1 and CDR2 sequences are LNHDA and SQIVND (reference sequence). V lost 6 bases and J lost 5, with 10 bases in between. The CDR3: CASSHKGTEAFF. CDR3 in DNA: TGTGCCAGTAGCCACAAGGGGACTGAAGCTTTCTTT.

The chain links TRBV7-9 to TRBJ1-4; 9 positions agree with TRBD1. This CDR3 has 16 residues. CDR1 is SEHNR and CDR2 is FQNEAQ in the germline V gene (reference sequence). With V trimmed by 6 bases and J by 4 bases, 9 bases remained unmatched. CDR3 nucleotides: TGTGCCAGCAGGGAAATACAGGGGGCAAGTAATGAAAAACTGTTTTTT. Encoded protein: CASREIQGASNEKLFF.

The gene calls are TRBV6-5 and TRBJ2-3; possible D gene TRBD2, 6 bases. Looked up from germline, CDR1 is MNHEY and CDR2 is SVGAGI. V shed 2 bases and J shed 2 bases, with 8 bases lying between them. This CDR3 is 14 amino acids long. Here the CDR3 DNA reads TGTGCCAGCAGTTACCAACTAGCCACAGATACGCAGTATTTT. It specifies CASSYQLATDTQYF.